This T cell receptor (beta chain) was profiled in a study of T cells in Graves' hyperthyroidism and ophthalmopathy. As concerns this clonotype: Antigen: not known.

Study results and limitations: Before onset, ophthalmopathy was predicted by the model a median around 6 months earlier. Most expanded thyroid clonotypes above 0.001 recurred in blood.

With 0 bases removed from V and 2 bases from J, the gap between germline ends came to 10 bases. This CDR3 is built from 15 residues. Germline values: CDR1 SGDLS, CDR2 YYNGEE. Regions amplified from RNA transcripts were the TCR beta CDR3 regions. Researchers ran a first-round RT-PCR on the TCR CDR3 using the HTBI primer set. Via MiXCR, TCRdb re-called the multiplex PCR reads, giving one row per CDR3 protein. The sample lists roughly 700,000 distinct CDR3 sequences; 15% to 20% were seen once. In patients aged 18 to 65, hyperthyroidism was newly diagnosed, with duration under 2 months. Orbital computed tomography, thyroid ultrasound, serum thyroxine and TRAb, and clinical symptoms together informed the diagnoses.

The specimen was blood. The TCR originated in a man aged 45-65 years with Graves' hyperthyroidism. This rearrangement joins TRBV9 to TRBJ2-3; no definite D call. CDR3 in DNA: TGTGCCAGCAGCGTAGGTCTCGGCCTCACAGATACGCAGTATTTT. Its protein product is CASSVGLGLTDTQYF.